This T cell receptor beta chain appears in the sequencing data of a study of molecular identifiers for immune sequencing clone quantification. This clonotype was seen ten or more times. Via MiXCR, TCRdb re-called the PCR reads, giving one row per CDR3 protein. Of around 460,000 distinct CDR3 sequences in the sample, roughly 26% were seen once. The CDR3 totals 14 residues. Looked up from germline, CDR1 is LGHNA and CDR2 is YNFKEQ. Trimming stripped 1 base from V and 2 bases from J, with 9 bases between. Sequencing used naive CD8+ T cells from blood, with Jurkat cell RNA spiked in. Regarding subset: FACS-sorted CD8+CD4-CCR7+CD45RA+ naive T cells. This chain uses TRBV4-2 with TRBJ2-7; D is unresolved. This TCR derives from a human donor in good health. Some libraries in this study had Jurkat cell RNA spiked in. CDR3: CASSQVDGPYEQYF. The CDR3 DNA follows: TGTGCCAGCAGCCAAGTGGACGGTCCCTACGAGCAGTACTTC.